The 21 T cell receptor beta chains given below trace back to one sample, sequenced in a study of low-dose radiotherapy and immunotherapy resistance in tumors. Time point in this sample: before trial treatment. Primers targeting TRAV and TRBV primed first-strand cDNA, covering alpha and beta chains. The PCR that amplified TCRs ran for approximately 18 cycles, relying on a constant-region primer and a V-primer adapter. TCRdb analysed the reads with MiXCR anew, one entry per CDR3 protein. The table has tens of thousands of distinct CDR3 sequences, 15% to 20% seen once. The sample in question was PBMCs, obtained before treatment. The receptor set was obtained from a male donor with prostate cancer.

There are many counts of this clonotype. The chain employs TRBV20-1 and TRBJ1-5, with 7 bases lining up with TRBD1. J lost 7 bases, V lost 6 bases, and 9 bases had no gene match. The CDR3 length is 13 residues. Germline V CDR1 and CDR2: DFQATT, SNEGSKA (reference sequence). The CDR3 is CSARQGGSQPQHF. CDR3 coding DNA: TGCAGTGCAAGACAGGGAGGGAGCCAGCCCCAGCATTTT.

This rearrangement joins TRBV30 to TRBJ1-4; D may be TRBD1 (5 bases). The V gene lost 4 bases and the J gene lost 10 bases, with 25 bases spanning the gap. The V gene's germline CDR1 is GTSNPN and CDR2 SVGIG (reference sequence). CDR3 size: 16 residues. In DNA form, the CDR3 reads TGTGCCTGGACTGGGCAGGGCGGTTTATCGATGGGAAAACTGTTTTTT. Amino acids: CAWTGQGGLSMGKLFF.

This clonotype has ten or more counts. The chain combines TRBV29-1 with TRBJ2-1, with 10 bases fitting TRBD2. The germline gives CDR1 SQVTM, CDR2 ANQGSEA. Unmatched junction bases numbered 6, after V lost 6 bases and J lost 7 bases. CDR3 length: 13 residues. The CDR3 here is CSVERGGWNEQFF. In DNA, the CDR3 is TGCAGCGTGGAGCGGGGGGGCTGGAATGAGCAGTTCTTC.

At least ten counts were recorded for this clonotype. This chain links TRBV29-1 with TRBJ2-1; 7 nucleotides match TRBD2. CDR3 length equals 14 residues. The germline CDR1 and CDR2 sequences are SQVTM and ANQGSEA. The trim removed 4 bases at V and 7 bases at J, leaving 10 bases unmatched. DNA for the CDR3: TGCAGCGTTGGTTCTGCGGGGGAGTGGAATGAGCAGTTCTTC. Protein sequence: CSVGSAGEWNEQFF.

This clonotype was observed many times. CDR3 bases: TGTGCCAGCAGCCACCCTCAAGACAGCCAAGAGACCCAGTACTTC. Translation: CASSHPQDSQETQYF. The chain links TRBV6-5 to TRBJ2-5; weak D call: TRBD1 (5 bases). Per germline, CDR1 MNHEY and CDR2 SVGAGI. The CDR3 totals 15 residues. V was trimmed by 6 bases and J by 1 base, leaving 15 bases between them.

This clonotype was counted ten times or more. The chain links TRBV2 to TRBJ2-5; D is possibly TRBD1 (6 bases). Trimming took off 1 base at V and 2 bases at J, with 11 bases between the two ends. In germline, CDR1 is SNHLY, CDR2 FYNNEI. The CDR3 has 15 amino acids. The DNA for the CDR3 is TGTGCCAGCAGTGAAGGGGGCAGGGGTCAAGAGACCCAGTACTTC. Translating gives CASSEGGRGQETQYF.

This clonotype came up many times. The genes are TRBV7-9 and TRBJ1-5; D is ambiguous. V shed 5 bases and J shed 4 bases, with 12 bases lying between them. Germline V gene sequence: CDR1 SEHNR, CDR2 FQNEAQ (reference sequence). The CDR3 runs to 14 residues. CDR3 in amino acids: CASSASWGNQPQHF. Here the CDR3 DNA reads TGTGCCAGCAGCGCAAGCTGGGGAAATCAGCCCCAGCATTTT.

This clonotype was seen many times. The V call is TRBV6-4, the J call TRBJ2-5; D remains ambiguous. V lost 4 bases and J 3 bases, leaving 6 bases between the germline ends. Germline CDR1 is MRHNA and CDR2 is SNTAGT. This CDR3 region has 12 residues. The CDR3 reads CASSGPKETQYF. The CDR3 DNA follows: TGTGCCAGCAGTGGGCCAAAAGAGACCCAGTACTTC.

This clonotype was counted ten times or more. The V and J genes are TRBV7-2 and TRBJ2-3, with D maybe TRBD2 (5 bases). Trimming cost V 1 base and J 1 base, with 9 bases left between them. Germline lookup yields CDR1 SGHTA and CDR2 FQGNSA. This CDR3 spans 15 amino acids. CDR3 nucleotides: TGTGCCAGCAGCTTAGATCTTAGCGGCACAGATACGCAGTATTTT. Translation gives CASSLDLSGTDTQYF.

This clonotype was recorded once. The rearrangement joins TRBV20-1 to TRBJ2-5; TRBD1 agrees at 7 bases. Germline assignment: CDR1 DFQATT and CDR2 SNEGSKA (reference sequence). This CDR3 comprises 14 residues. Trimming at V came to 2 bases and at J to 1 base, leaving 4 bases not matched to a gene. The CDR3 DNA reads TGCAGTGCTAGACCGGGACAGCGCCAAGAGACCCAGTACTTC. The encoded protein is CSARPGQRQETQYF.

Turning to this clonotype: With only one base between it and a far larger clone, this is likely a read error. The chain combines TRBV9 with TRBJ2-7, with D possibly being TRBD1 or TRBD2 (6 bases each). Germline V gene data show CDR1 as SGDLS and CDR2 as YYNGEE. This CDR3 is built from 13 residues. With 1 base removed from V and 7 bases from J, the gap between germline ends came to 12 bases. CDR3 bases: TGTGCCAGCAGCGTACTCGGGGGCAATGAGCAGTACTTC. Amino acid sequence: CASSVLGGNEQYF.

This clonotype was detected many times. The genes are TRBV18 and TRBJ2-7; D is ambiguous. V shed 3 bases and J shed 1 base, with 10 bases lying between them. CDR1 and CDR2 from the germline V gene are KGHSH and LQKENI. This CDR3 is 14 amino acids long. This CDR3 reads CASSPYVSSYEQYF. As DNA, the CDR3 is TGTGCCAGCTCACCTTATGTTAGTTCCTACGAGCAGTACTTC.

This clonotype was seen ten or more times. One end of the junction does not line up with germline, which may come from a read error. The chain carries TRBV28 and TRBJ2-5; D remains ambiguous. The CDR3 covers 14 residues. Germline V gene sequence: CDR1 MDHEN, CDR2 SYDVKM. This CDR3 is CASSFSAGQGTQYF. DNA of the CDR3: TGTGCCAGCAGTTTCTCGGCAGGTCAAGGGACCCAGTACTTC.

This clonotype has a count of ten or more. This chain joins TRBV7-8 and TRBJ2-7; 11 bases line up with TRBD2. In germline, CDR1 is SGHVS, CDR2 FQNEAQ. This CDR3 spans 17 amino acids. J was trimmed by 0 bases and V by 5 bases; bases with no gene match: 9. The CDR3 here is CASSLPLAGGSSYEQYF. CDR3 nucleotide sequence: TGTGCCAGCAGCCTCCCTTTAGCGGGGGGGAGCTCCTACGAGCAGTACTTC.

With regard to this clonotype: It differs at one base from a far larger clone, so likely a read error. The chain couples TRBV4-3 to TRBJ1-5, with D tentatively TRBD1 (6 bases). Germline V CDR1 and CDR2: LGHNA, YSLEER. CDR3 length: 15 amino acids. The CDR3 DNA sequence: TGCGTCAGCAGCCAAGACGTAGGGGGGGGTCAGCCCCAGCATTTT. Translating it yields CVSSQDVGGGQPQHF.

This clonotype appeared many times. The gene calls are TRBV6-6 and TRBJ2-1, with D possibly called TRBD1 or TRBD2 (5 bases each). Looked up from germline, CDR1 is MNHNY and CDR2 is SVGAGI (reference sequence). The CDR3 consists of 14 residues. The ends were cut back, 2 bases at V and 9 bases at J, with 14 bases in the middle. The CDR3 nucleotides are TGTGCCAGCAGTTACGGGGGATCCCGTCGTGAGCAGTTCTTC. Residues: CASSYGGSRREQFF.

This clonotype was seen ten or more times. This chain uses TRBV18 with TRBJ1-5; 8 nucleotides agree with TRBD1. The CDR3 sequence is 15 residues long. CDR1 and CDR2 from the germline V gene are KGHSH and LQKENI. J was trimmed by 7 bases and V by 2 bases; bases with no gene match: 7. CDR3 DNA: TGTGCCAGCTCACCAAACCAGGGGGCCGGGCAGCCCCAGCATTTT. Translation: CASSPNQGAGQPQHF.

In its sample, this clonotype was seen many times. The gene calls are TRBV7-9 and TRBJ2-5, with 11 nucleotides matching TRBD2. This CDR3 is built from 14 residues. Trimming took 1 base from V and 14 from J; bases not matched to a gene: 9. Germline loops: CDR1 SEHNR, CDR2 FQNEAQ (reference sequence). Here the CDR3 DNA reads TGTGCCAGCAGCTTAGACGCAAAGACTAGCGGGGAATACTTC. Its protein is CASSLDAKTSGEYF.

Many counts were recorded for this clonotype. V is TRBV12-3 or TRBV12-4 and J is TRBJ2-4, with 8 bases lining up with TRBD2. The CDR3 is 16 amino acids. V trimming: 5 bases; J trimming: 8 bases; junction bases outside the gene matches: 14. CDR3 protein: CASSRRGGGMSDIQYF. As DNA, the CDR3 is TGTGCCAGCAGTCGCCGGGGGGGAGGTATGAGTGACATTCAGTACTTC.

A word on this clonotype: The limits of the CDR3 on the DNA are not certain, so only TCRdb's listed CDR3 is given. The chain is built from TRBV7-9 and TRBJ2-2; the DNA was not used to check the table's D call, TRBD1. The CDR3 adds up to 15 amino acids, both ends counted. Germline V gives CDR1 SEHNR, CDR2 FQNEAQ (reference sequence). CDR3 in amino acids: CASSLEAQAGELFFF.

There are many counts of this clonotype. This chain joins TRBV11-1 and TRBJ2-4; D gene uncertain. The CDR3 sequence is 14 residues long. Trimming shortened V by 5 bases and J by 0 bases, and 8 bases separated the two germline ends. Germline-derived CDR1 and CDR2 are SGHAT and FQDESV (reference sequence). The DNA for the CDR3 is TGTGCCAGCAGCCGTGGGTCAGCCAAAAACATTCAGTACTTC. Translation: CASSRGSAKNIQYF.